These T cell receptor beta chains were read from a single sample in a study of shared clonotypes between healthy human individuals. Libraries were prepared by immunoSEQ multiplex PCR; TCRdb keeps only in-frame clonotypes and omits some of them. The sample contains millions of clones, approximately 92% of which appear only once. The sequencing sample was made of naive CD4+ T cells sorted from blood. The receptors originated from a man between 18 and 35 years old in good health. The CDR3 runs from the conserved cysteine through the conserved F or W. Fields, in order: V gene, clone size, J gene, D gene, CDR3 protein, CDR3 DNA. The D gene is left open where the match is weak. Clone size is shown for a subset of rows, as once, few, many or a class of expanded clone.

TRBV6-5	.	TRBJ2-3	TRBD2	CASRPGTSLGTQYF	TGTGCCAGCAGACCGGGGACTAGCCTCGGCACGCAGTATTTT
TRBV14	once	TRBJ2-5	.	CASSPWGSLQETQYF	TGTGCCAGCAGCCCATGGGGTTCCCTCCAAGAGACCCAGTACTTC
TRBV5-1	.	TRBJ1-6	.	CASKLVSNSPLHF	TGCGCCAGCAAGCTTGTTTCTAATTCACCCCTCCACTTT
TRBV25-1	.	TRBJ2-5	TRBD1	CASSELGTEETQYF	TGTGCCAGCAGTGAATTGGGGACAGAAGAGACCCAGTACTTC
TRBV28	.	TRBJ1-3	.	CASKKPGVGGNTIYF	TGTGCCAGCAAAAAACCAGGGGTCGGTGGAAACACCATATATTTT
TRBV7-9	.	TRBJ2-3	TRBD2	CASSAGTSGITDTQYF	TGTGCCAGCAGCGCCGGGACTAGCGGGATCACAGATACGCAGTATTTT
TRBV30	.	TRBJ1-3	TRBD1	CAWSIGQENGNTIYF	TGTGCCTGGAGTATCGGACAGGAGAATGGAAACACCATATATTTT
TRBV2	once	TRBJ1-6	TRBD1	CASGAGTGRSPLHF	TGTGCCAGTGGGGCCGGGACAGGGAGGTCACCCCTCCACTTT
TRBV27	.	TRBJ2-3	TRBD2	CASKVTIAGGLTDTQYF	TGTGCCAGCAAAGTAACTATAGCGGGAGGTTTGACAGATACGCAGTATTTT
TRBV28	.	TRBJ2-1	.	CASSGAFPPRFF	TGTGCCAGCAGCGGGGCCTTTCCTCCCCGGTTCTTC
TRBV11-2	.	TRBJ2-1	TRBD2	CASKGSGWGYEQFF	TGTGCCAGCAAAGGTAGCGGGTGGGGGTATGAGCAGTTCTTC
TRBV19	once	TRBJ2-5	TRBD2	CAAREWEETQYF	TGTGCCGCGCGGGAGTGGGAAGAGACCCAGTACTTC
TRBV5-1	.	TRBJ1-5	.	CASSLVSRVTDQPQHF	TGCGCCAGCAGCTTAGTTTCCAGGGTGACGGATCAGCCCCAGCATTTT
TRBV28	.	TRBJ1-1	.	CASSWQQAGAFF	TGTGCCAGCAGTTGGCAACAGGCAGGAGCTTTCTTT
TRBV6-5	few	TRBJ2-1	.	CASSYSINEGHEQFF	TGTGCCAGCAGTTACTCGATTAACGAGGGCCATGAGCAGTTCTTC
TRBV4-1	.	TRBJ1-2	TRBD1	CASSQVGQGPLGYTF	TGCGCCAGCAGCCAAGTGGGACAGGGGCCCCTCGGCTACACCTTC
TRBV28	.	TRBJ2-7	TRBD1	CASRMGQPPYEQYF	TGTGCCAGCAGAATGGGACAGCCTCCTTACGAGCAGTACTTC
TRBV30	.	TRBJ2-7	.	CAWSLTGYEQYF	TGTGCCTGGAGTTTAACGGGCTACGAGCAGTACTTC
TRBV4-3	.	TRBJ2-5	TRBD2	CASSQLAGEETQYF	TGCGCCAGCAGCCAACTAGCGGGAGAGGAGACCCAGTACTTC
TRBV7-2	.	TRBJ2-1	TRBD2	CASSSTGTSGGSYNEQFF	TGTGCCAGCAGCTCGACCGGGACTAGCGGGGGCTCCTACAATGAGCAGTTCTTC
TRBV5-4	.	TRBJ2-7	TRBD1	CASSTRTGGASYEQYF	TGTGCCAGCAGCACTCGGACAGGGGGCGCCTCCTACGAGCAGTACTTC
TRBV10-3	.	TRBJ2-5	TRBD2	CATGGGYQETQYF	TGTGCCACCGGGGGAGGGTACCAAGAGACCCAGTACTTC
TRBV19	.	TRBJ2-2	.	CASSIEANTGELFF	TGTGCCAGTAGTATAGAGGCGAACACCGGGGAGCTGTTTTTT
TRBV5-8	.	TRBJ1-1	TRBD1	CASSLGQGLETEAFF	TGTGCCAGCAGCTTGGGACAGGGATTGGAAACTGAAGCTTTCTTT
TRBV28	.	TRBJ1-4	.	CASHPRGGTNEKLFF	TGTGCCAGCCACCCACGAGGGGGAACTAATGAAAAACTGTTTTTT
TRBV6-5	.	TRBJ2-7	TRBD1	CASSSPGQGAYEQYF	TGTGCCAGCAGTTCCCCGGGACAGGGGGCGTACGAGCAGTACTTC
TRBV9	.	TRBJ1-5	.	CASSVGQGNQPQHF	TGTGCCAGCAGCGTGGGTCAGGGAAATCAGCCCCAGCATTTT
TRBV18	.	TRBJ1-3	TRBD1	CASSPTGDRNTIYF	TGTGCCAGCTCACCAACAGGGGACCGAAACACCATATATTTT
TRBV30	once	TRBJ2-2	.	CAWSSLGAWTGELFF	TGTGCCTGGAGTTCCTTGGGGGCTTGGACCGGGGAGCTGTTTTTT
TRBV6-5	.	TRBJ1-2	.	CASSGTGTYGYTF	TGTGCCAGCAGCGGTACAGGGACCTATGGCTACACCTTC
TRBV5-4	.	TRBJ2-1	.	CASSLGVESSYNEQFF	TGTGCCAGCAGCTTGGGGGTCGAGAGCTCCTACAATGAGCAGTTCTTC
TRBV12-5	.	TRBJ1-5	.	CASGLVHGSNQPQHF	TGTGCTAGTGGTTTGGTACACGGGAGCAATCAGCCCCAGCATTTT
TRBV4-3	.	TRBJ2-5	TRBD2	CASSQEGLAGRKTQYF	TGCGCCAGCAGCCAAGAAGGACTAGCGGGAAGGAAGACCCAGTACTTC
TRBV4-2	.	TRBJ2-7	TRBD2	CASSQDRLAGVRSSDEQYF	TGTGCCAGCAGCCAAGATCGACTAGCGGGGGTTCGTTCCTCGGACGAGCAGTACTTC
TRBV5-1	.	TRBJ2-5	TRBD1	CASTSGQRGGTQYF	TGCGCCAGCACCTCGGGACAGAGGGGTGGGACCCAGTACTTC
TRBV18	.	TRBJ1-5	.	CASSPMEVRGNQPQHF	TGTGCCAGCTCACCGATGGAGGTTAGGGGCAATCAGCCCCAGCATTTT
TRBV10-2	once	TRBJ2-6	.	CASSELPAGANVLTF	TGCGCCAGCAGTGAGCTTCCAGCTGGGGCCAACGTCCTGACTTTC
TRBV28	.	TRBJ1-1	.	CASSLKVTEAFF	TGTGCCAGCAGTTTAAAGGTCACTGAAGCTTTCTTT
TRBV6-5	.	TRBJ2-7	.	CASSYNGGYEQYF	TGTGCCAGCAGTTACAATGGCGGATACGAGCAGTACTTC
TRBV7-2	.	TRBJ1-2	.	CASSQQGYGYTF	TGTGCCAGCAGCCAGCAAGGGTATGGCTACACCTTC
TRBV4-3	.	TRBJ2-3	TRBD2	CASSQALGLAGGPSTQYF	TGCGCCAGCAGCCAAGCTCTCGGACTAGCGGGAGGGCCGAGTACGCAGTATTTT
TRBV7-2	few	TRBJ1-1	.	CASTVTQLNTEAFF	TGTGCCAGCACCGTTACACAACTCAACACTGAAGCTTTCTTT
TRBV6-1	.	TRBJ2-7	TRBD1	CASSEGRTGIYEQYF	TGTGCCAGCAGTGAAGGGCGGACAGGGATCTACGAGCAGTACTTC
TRBV4-1	few	TRBJ1-2	TRBD1	CASSPIDRGGGYTF	TGCGCCAGCAGCCCCATAGACAGGGGCGGAGGCTACACCTTC
TRBV4-1	.	TRBJ2-7	.	CASSQVGPLSYEQYF	TGCGCCAGCAGCCAAGTGGGACCCCTCTCCTACGAGCAGTACTTC
TRBV6-1	.	TRBJ1-5	.	CASSEAGAVHLYSNQPQHF	TGTGCCAGCAGTGAAGCTGGGGCAGTCCACCTTTATAGCAATCAGCCCCAGCATTTT
TRBV28	.	TRBJ1-2	.	CASSPLGVANYGYTF	TGTGCCAGCAGCCCCCTGGGGGTAGCTAACTATGGCTACACCTTC
TRBV7-2	.	TRBJ2-7	.	CASSSPGLTIFEQYF	TGTGCCAGCAGCTCACCGGGCCTTACTATCTTCGAGCAGTACTTC